Below, one T cell receptor (beta chain) is given with its context. What it binds is not known. The junction departs from germline at one end; a sequencing error may be responsible. The data originate from a study of T cell repertoires in cytomegalovirus infection. Study-wide results and limits: Ex vivo, HLA-C-restricted CMV-specific TCR beta clonotypes prevailed over the rest of the response. There were carriers of CMV plus the relevant HLA, and cumulative public TCR beta family frequency identified them.

CDR3 size: 13 residues. CDR1 and CDR2 from the germline V gene are LNHDA and SQIVND (reference sequence). MiXCR, run by TCRdb on the reads, gives a single entry per CDR3 protein. The table lists roughly 920,000 distinct CDR3 sequences, 25% to 40% of them singletons. The origin of this receptor is a human donor in good health (CMV status not recorded). Some clones in this sample may be carry-over from other donors' samples. The chain joins TRBV19 to TRBJ1-1; D perhaps matches TRBD1 (5 bases). The source material was cultured CD8+ T cells from PBMCs, sampled from culture after CMV antigen stimulation. CDR3 sequence reads: CVSKLGVNTEAFF. The CDR3 DNA reads as TGTGTCAGTAAGTTAGGGGTGAACACTGAAGCTTTCTTT.